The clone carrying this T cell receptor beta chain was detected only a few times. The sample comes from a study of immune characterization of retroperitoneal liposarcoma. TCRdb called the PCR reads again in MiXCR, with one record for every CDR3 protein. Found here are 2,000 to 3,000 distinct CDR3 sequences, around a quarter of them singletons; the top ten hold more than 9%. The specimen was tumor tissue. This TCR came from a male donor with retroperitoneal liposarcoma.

The DNA of the CDR3 is TGTGCCAGCAGTTTGTACTCCGGCAAGCAGTTCTTC. Translation gives CASSLYSGKQFF. The chain is built from TRBV12-3 or TRBV12-4 and TRBJ2-1; D gene ambiguous. This CDR3 comprises 12 residues. The ends were cut back, 3 bases at V and 11 bases at J, with 11 bases in the middle.